One and the same sample provided the 2 T cell receptor beta chains below, sequenced in a study of T cell changes during pregnancy in multiple sclerosis. Some clones are missing from TCRdb's copy, which holds only in-frame ones; the method was immunoSEQ multiplex PCR. The sample holds 65,000 to 75,000 clones, about nine tenths seen once. Sequenced material: peripheral blood, taken after pregnancy. The receptors here all came from a female donor in good health, enrolled as a control in a pregnancy study.

This chain links TRBV19 with TRBJ1-4; the D gene is possibly TRBD1 (5 bases). Trimming cost V 0 bases and J 0 bases, with 11 bases left between them. The CDR3 covers 17 residues. The V gene's germline CDR1 is LNHDA and CDR2 SQIVND (reference sequence). This CDR3 is CASSIEAGKATNEKLFF. The DNA of the CDR3 is TGTGCCAGTAGTATAGAGGCAGGGAAGGCAACTAATGAAAAACTGTTTTTT.

The chain links TRBV4-2 to TRBJ2-1; maybe TRBD1 (5 bases). V was pared by 4 bases and J by 0 bases, with 13 bases between. The germline V gene encodes CDR1 LGHNA and CDR2 YNFKEQ. The CDR3 sequence is 16 residues long. The CDR3: CASSLTGSGSYNEQFF. The CDR3 DNA sequence: TGTGCCAGCAGCCTCACAGGTTCTGGCTCCTACAATGAGCAGTTCTTC.